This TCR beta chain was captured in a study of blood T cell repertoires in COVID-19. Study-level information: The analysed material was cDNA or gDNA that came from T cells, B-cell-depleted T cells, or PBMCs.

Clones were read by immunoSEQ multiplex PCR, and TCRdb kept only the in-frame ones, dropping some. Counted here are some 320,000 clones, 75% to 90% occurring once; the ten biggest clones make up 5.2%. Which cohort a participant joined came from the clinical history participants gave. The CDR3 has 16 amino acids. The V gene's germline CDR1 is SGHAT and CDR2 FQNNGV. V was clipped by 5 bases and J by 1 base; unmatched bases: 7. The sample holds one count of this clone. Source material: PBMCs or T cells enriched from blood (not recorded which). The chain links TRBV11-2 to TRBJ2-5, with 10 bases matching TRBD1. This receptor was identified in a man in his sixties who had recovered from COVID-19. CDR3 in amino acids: CASSQTGGGFQETQYF. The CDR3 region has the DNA TGTGCCAGCAGCCAGACAGGGGGCGGCTTCCAAGAGACCCAGTACTTC.